The rows below give T cell receptor beta chains drawn from one sample of a study of T cell clusters in autoimmune cytopenias. TCRdb reprocessed the multiplex PCR reads, keeping one entry per CDR3 protein, no DNA. The repertoire table contains some 6,000 distinct CDR3 sequences. The material sequenced was peripheral blood. The source is a human donor with an autoimmune cytopenia or autoimmune hepatitis (not recorded which). Each CDR3 is given with its conserved first and last residue. Fields, in order: V gene, clone size, J gene, CDR3 protein. Where a row states a size, it is once, few, many or the class of an expanded clone; other rows omit it.

V gene: TRBV30
clone size: NA
J gene: TRBJ2-7
CDR3 protein: CAWSWEGDEQYF

V gene: TRBV6-5
clone size: medium-sized
J gene: TRBJ1-4
CDR3 protein: CASSYIRWTANEKLFF

V gene: TRBV11-3
clone size: NA
J gene: TRBJ2-7
CDR3 protein: CASSLGLAGQYSYEQYF

V gene: TRBV30
clone size: medium-sized
J gene: TRBJ2-6
CDR3 protein: CAWWGTRANAGANVLTF

V gene: TRBV12-3/TRBV12-4
clone size: medium-sized
J gene: TRBJ1-5
CDR3 protein: CASRWGERRGNQPQHF

V gene: TRBV12-3/TRBV12-4
clone size: medium-sized
J gene: TRBJ1-2
CDR3 protein: CASSFEGAGYGYTF

V gene: TRBV12-3/TRBV12-4
clone size: NA
J gene: TRBJ1-1
CDR3 protein: CASRPTGEETEAFF

V gene: TRBV10-3
clone size: NA
J gene: TRBJ2-3
CDR3 protein: CAISESQGGHTDTQYF

V gene: TRBV29-1
clone size: medium-sized
J gene: TRBJ1-5
CDR3 protein: CSVEDSPPMGLDLSNQPQHF

V gene: TRBV6-4
clone size: medium-sized
J gene: TRBJ2-3
CDR3 protein: CASSDGQGSTDTQYF

V gene: TRBV30
clone size: medium-sized
J gene: TRBJ2-5
CDR3 protein: CAWSTGTGETQYF

V gene: TRBV19
clone size: NA
J gene: TRBJ2-2
CDR3 protein: CASSFSGGTGELFF

V gene: TRBV12-3/TRBV12-4
clone size: NA
J gene: TRBJ2-3
CDR3 protein: CASSEGRGAGNLDTQYF

V gene: TRBV11-2
clone size: NA
J gene: TRBJ2-7
CDR3 protein: CASSLRANPTYEQYF

V gene: TRBV6-5
clone size: medium-sized
J gene: TRBJ1-6
CDR3 protein: CASSYSGEHPLHF

V gene: TRBV2
clone size: NA
J gene: TRBJ1-5
CDR3 protein: CASSESGSYEPQHF

V gene: TRBV20-1
clone size: NA
J gene: TRBJ2-5
CDR3 protein: CSARDSQFSPPETQYF

V gene: TRBV12-3/TRBV12-4
clone size: NA
J gene: TRBJ1-2
CDR3 protein: CASSLEAGIGGYTF

V gene: TRBV10-3
clone size: NA
J gene: TRBJ2-1
CDR3 protein: CASTNNNEEFF

V gene: TRBV19
clone size: medium-sized
J gene: TRBJ1-1
CDR3 protein: CASSAPRERMVNTEAFF

V gene: TRBV27
clone size: medium-sized
J gene: TRBJ2-5
CDR3 protein: CASSGTGQTQYF

V gene: TRBV10-3
clone size: medium-sized
J gene: TRBJ1-2
CDR3 protein: CAIREGGGGYTF

V gene: TRBV12-3/TRBV12-4
clone size: NA
J gene: TRBJ1-2
CDR3 protein: CASSLRDRGYTF

V gene: TRBV6-1
clone size: medium-sized
J gene: TRBJ1-2
CDR3 protein: CASSPRHLDGYTF

V gene: TRBV18
clone size: NA
J gene: TRBJ2-2
CDR3 protein: CASSPRRGNTGELFF

V gene: TRBV10-3
clone size: NA
J gene: TRBJ1-1
CDR3 protein: CAISESNRAAFF

V gene: TRBV6-1
clone size: medium-sized
J gene: TRBJ2-3
CDR3 protein: CASGGLAGADTQYF

V gene: TRBV6-5
clone size: NA
J gene: TRBJ2-5
CDR3 protein: CASSTSSLAGGRGQETQYF

V gene: TRBV15
clone size: medium-sized
J gene: TRBJ2-5
CDR3 protein: CATSRDRGGLGETQYF

V gene: TRBV4-3
clone size: medium-sized
J gene: TRBJ2-5
CDR3 protein: CASSQDRRPETQYF